The T cell receptor beta chain under discussion was sequenced for a study of cytomegalovirus exposure and HLA in healthy donors. The study, taken as a whole, reports: The study designated fewer than 200 TCR beta chains cytomegalovirus-associated. Researchers had no immune exposure information except CMV serostatus available. Segments of the TCR beta V type were, in most cases, productive about 87% or about 30% of the time in an earlier analysis.

As for this clone: Antigen: not known.

The CDR3 runs 14 residues. Trimming removed 4 bases from V and 5 bases from J, with 12 bases in between. Germline CDR1 reads MNHEY; CDR2 reads SMNVEV (reference sequence). Both 60 Vbeta primers and 13 Jbeta primers went into the PCR. Sequenced by immunoSEQ multiplex PCR; TCRdb stores in-frame clones only, minus some. Of approximately 170,000 clones listed, about 85% are singletons. The sequence was collected from a man aged 50 or older in good health and CMV-seropositive. The source material was PBMCs. The rearrangement joins TRBV27 to TRBJ2-1; D is undetermined. CDR3 bases: TGTGCCAGCAGTTCGCGCGGTCGGAACAATGAGCAGTTCTTC. This sequence encodes CASSSRGRNNEQFF.